This T cell receptor beta chain derives from a study of TIL therapy for anti-PD-1-resistant metastatic lung cancer. Study-wide context: Most patients had lung adenocarcinoma.

Points from the study as a whole: Many TIL product clones were absent from baseline tumor, suggesting clonal contraction.

This was the immunoSEQ v3 assay. Libraries were prepared by immunoSEQ multiplex PCR; TCRdb keeps only in-frame clonotypes and omits some of them. This table holds approximately 87,000 clones, about 71% found once. Turning to this clone: Its antigen is not identified.

Time point given: pre-treatment sample, taken before nivolumab and TIL therapy. Most excised metastases sampled were pleural nodules or supraclavicular lymph nodes. Tumor harvest preceded PD-1/PD-L1 blockade, followed by nivolumab treatment. This CDR3 has 15 amino acids. Trimming took 5 bases from V and 5 from J, leaving 18 bases between them. Germline V CDR1 and CDR2: SGHVS, FQNEAQ. The sequences come from tumor tissue, collected at baseline. The clonotype was recovered from a person between 30 and 80 years old with non-small cell lung cancer. This chain links TRBV7-8 with TRBJ2-5, with D tentatively TRBD1 (6 bases). CDR3 amino acids: CASSQYRASRETQYF. CDR3 bases: TGTGCCAGCAGCCAATACAGGGCCTCTCGGGAGACCCAGTACTTC.